The 10 T cell receptor beta chains below come from one sample, sequenced in a study of multiple sclerosis patients with progressive multifocal leukoencephalopathy. Time point in this sample: roughly 13 months of natalizumab therapy. Method: immunoSEQ multiplex PCR; TCRdb's copy keeps in-frame clones and lacks some. Of 24,000 or so clones in the sample, about 91% were seen once. Sequences were derived from PBMCs, sampled from a patient treated with natalizumab. All receptors derive from a man between 25 and 39 years old with multiple sclerosis.

The genes are TRBV18 and TRBJ1-5; D uncertain. Per the germline V gene, CDR1 is KGHSH and CDR2 is LQKENI. Trimming cost V 3 bases and J 4 bases, with 7 bases left between them. CDR3 size: 13 residues. Here the CDR3 DNA reads TGTGCCAGCTCACCTGCGGGGAATCAGCCCCAGCATTTT. This sequence encodes CASSPAGNQPQHF.

As DNA, the CDR3 is TGTGCCAGCAGGGATTCAGGGGGGGAGACCCAGTACTTC. It codes for CASRDSGGETQYF. This chain joins TRBV2 and TRBJ2-5; the D gene is possibly TRBD1 (7 bases). In germline, CDR1 is SNHLY, CDR2 FYNNEI. The CDR3 covers 13 residues. Trimming removed 6 bases from V and 5 bases from J, with 13 bases in between.

This clone was detected only a few times. V usage is TRBV5-6 and J usage is TRBJ2-5; D gene ambiguous. There are 11 residues in the CDR3. V lost 2 bases, J lost 1 base, and 0 bases lay in between. CDR1 is SGHDT and CDR2 is YYEEEE in the germline V gene. Here the CDR3 reads CASSFQETQYF. Written as DNA, the CDR3 is TGTGCCAGCAGCTTCCAAGAGACCCAGTACTTC.

This chain links TRBV7-6 with TRBJ2-2; possible D gene TRBD1, 6 bases. CDR1 is SGHVS, CDR2 FNYEAQ, per germline. The CDR3 is made up of 15 amino acids. Trimming removed 2 bases at V and 5 bases at J, with 12 bases between. The CDR3, as DNA: TGTGCCAGCAGCTTAAGACAGGCAGGGACCGGGGAGCTGTTTTTT. Translated, it gives CASSLRQAGTGELFF.

The genes are TRBV11-2 and TRBJ2-1; D is unresolved. V dropped 9 bases and J dropped 4 bases, with 19 bases sitting between them. From germline, CDR1 is SGHAT and CDR2 FQNNGV. The CDR3 sequence is 15 residues long. For the CDR3, the DNA is TGTGCCAGGCCTTGGCTGACCTTCCATTACAATGAGCAGTTCTTC. Amino acid sequence: CARPWLTFHYNEQFF. Complete variable domain (other parts from reference TRBV11-2 and TRBJ2-1): EAGVAQSPRYKIIEKRQSVAFWCNPISGHATLYWYQQILGQGPKLLIQFQNNGVVDDSQLPKDRFSAERLKGVDSTLKIQPAKLEDSAVYLCARPWLTFHYNEQFFGPGTRLTVL.

The chain uses TRBV4-3 and TRBJ2-1; 12 nucleotides align to TRBD2. J lost 5 bases, V lost 3 bases, and 2 bases had no gene match. Germline lookup yields CDR1 LGHNA and CDR2 YSLEER. The CDR3 loop spans 15 amino acids. The CDR3 region has the DNA TGCGCCAGCAGCCAGACTAGCGGGGGAAACAATGAGCAGTTCTTC. It is translated as CASSQTSGGNNEQFF.

J is TRBJ1-1 and V is TRBV6-5; 9 bases line up with TRBD1. The CDR3 is 14 amino acids. The V and J ends lost 2 bases and 5 bases, in that order; junction bases with no gene match: 3. Germline CDR1 is MNHEY and CDR2 is SVGAGI. The CDR3 DNA sequence: TGTGCCAGCAGTTACCGGACAGGGGAAACTGAAGCTTTCTTT. Protein: CASSYRTGETEAFF.

The chain combines TRBV4-1 with TRBJ1-6, with a tentative D call TRBD1 (5 bases). The CDR3 is made up of 15 amino acids. The germline CDR1 and CDR2 sequences are MGHRA and YSYEKL. V was trimmed by 1 base and J by 6 bases, leaving 10 bases between them. For the CDR3, the DNA is TGCGCCAGCAGCCAAGCGGCAGGGAGTAATTCACCCCTCCACTTT. Translating gives CASSQAAGSNSPLHF.

The chain combines TRBV4-3 with TRBJ2-5, with TRBD1 as a possible D gene (6 bases). CDR1 is LGHNA, CDR2 YSLEER, per germline. Trimming stripped 0 bases from V and 2 bases from J, with 13 bases between. The CDR3 loop spans 16 amino acids. The CDR3 spells CASSQDPFQGQETQYF. Written as DNA, the CDR3 is TGCGCCAGCAGCCAAGACCCATTCCAGGGGCAAGAGACCCAGTACTTC.

This clone was recorded once. V is TRBV6-1 and J is TRBJ2-7; maybe TRBD2 (5 bases). Germline CDR1 reads MNHNS; CDR2 reads SASEGT. Between the trimmed V and J ends, which lost 2 bases and 0 bases, there was a span of 29 bases. The CDR3 spans 21 residues. The CDR3 nucleotides read TGTGCCAGCAGTGAAAACCGACTTGAGCTAGCCAAGGGATTAAGCTCCTACGAGCAGTACGTC. Its translation: CASSENRLELAKGLSSYEQYV.